Below are 17 T cell receptor beta chains sequenced from a single sample in a study of neurological immune-mediated disorders. TCRdb reanalysed the 5' RACE reads using MiXCR and keeps one entry per CDR3 protein. The profile shows about 18,000 distinct CDR3 sequences, about 10% of them singletons. Sample: CD8+ T cells from blood. The receptors shown here come from a woman between 50 and 59 years old in good health.

At least ten counts were recorded for this clonotype. This chain uses TRBV7-7 with TRBJ2-3; D is perhaps TRBD2 (5 bases). The ends were cut back, 2 bases at V and 5 bases at J, with 14 bases in the middle. The V gene's germline CDR1 is SSHAT and CDR2 FNYEAQ (reference sequence). This CDR3 has 15 amino acids. Here the CDR3 DNA reads TGTGCCAGCAGCTTATACGGGGATTCTGGAGATACGCAGTATTTT. Protein product: CASSLYGDSGDTQYF.

This clonotype has at least ten counts. The gene calls are TRBV5-5 and TRBJ1-4, with 7 bases that match TRBD1. V trimming: 5 bases; J trimming: 4 bases; junction bases outside the gene matches: 8. CDR3 length: 15 residues. The germline V gene encodes CDR1 SGHKS and CDR2 YYEKEE (reference sequence). As DNA, the CDR3 is TGTGCCAGCAGTCCCCCGGGACAGTATAATGAAAAACTGTTTTTT. Amino acids: CASSPPGQYNEKLFF. Complete variable domain (other parts from reference TRBV5-5 and TRBJ1-4): DAGVTQSPTHLIKTRGQQVTLRCSPISGHKSVSWYQQVLGQGPQFIFQYYEKEERGRGNFPDRFSARQFPNYSSELNVNALLLGDSALYLCASSPPGQYNEKLFFGSGTQLSVL.

In its sample, this clonotype ranks as medium-sized. The gene calls are TRBV6-6 and TRBJ1-1, with D hard to call. The V and J ends lost 7 bases and 0 bases respectively, with 15 bases between them. Per germline, CDR1 MNHNY and CDR2 SVGAGI (reference sequence). This CDR3 has 15 residues. DNA for the CDR3: TGTGCCAGCATTTTAAGCCCGACCTTGAACACTGAAGCTTTCTTT. Residues: CASILSPTLNTEAFF.

This clonotype appeared a few times. The rearrangement joins TRBV20-1 to TRBJ1-6, with D perhaps matching TRBD1 (6 bases). This CDR3 has 14 residues. CDR1 and CDR2 (germline): DFQATT, SNEGSKA (reference sequence). The V and J ends lost 4 bases and 1 base respectively, with 8 bases between them. The CDR3 protein is CSATGASYNSPLHF. The CDR3, as DNA: TGCAGTGCTACGGGGGCTTCCTATAATTCACCCCTCCACTTT.

This clonotype was seen many times. The rearrangement links TRBV7-8 to TRBJ2-1; D ambiguous. Per germline, CDR1 SGHVS and CDR2 FQNEAQ. CDR3 length: 13 residues. V was pared by 2 bases and J by 6 bases, with 8 bases between. The CDR3 sequence is CASSLFPSNEQFF. The CDR3 nucleotides read TGTGCCAGCAGCTTATTTCCCAGCAATGAGCAGTTCTTC.

This clonotype was counted at least ten times. This chain uses TRBV5-1 with TRBJ2-5, with 12 bases that match TRBD2. J gave up 5 bases and V 2 bases, and 7 bases lay outside the gene matches. This CDR3 is 16 amino acids long. Germline values: CDR1 SGHRS, CDR2 YFSETQ. CDR3 DNA: TGCGCCAGCAGCTTTCGTCTAGCGGGAGGGTGGGAGACCCAGTACTTC. Translation: CASSFRLAGGWETQYF. The entire variable domain, with the rest obtained from reference TRBV5-1 and TRBJ2-5, is as follows: KAGVTQTPRYLIKTRGQQVTLSCSPISGHRSVSWYQQTPGQGLQFLFEYFSETQRNKGNFPGRFSGRQFSNSRSEMNVSTLELGDSALYLCASSFRLAGGWETQYFGPGTRLLVL.

Ten or more counts support this clonotype. This chain uses TRBV15 with TRBJ1-5, with D unresolved. CDR3 length: 8 residues. Germline V gives CDR1 LNHNV, CDR2 YYDKDF (reference sequence). CDR3 residues: CSNQPQHF. The CDR3 DNA sequence: TGTAGCAATCAGCCCCAGCATTTT.

This clonotype was counted at least ten times. The rearrangement links TRBV5-1 to TRBJ2-7, with 9 bases aligning to TRBD1. V dropped 2 bases and J dropped 3; count of bases not matched to a gene: 3. Germline CDR1 SGHRS, CDR2 YFSETQ. CDR3 size: 14 residues. CDR3 protein: CASSFRTGVYEQYF. The CDR3 DNA reads as TGCGCCAGCAGCTTTAGGACAGGGGTCTACGAGCAGTACTTC.

In its sample, this clonotype is medium-sized. The chain uses TRBV7-9 and TRBJ1-4; D unresolved. Germline V gene lookup returns CDR1 SEHNR and CDR2 FQNEAQ (reference sequence). This CDR3 region has 13 residues. Deletions cut 8 bases from V and 3 bases from J, with 10 bases between. CDR3 DNA: TGTGCCAGCTCGAAGGGTTCTAATGAAAAACTGTTTTTT. This sequence encodes CASSKGSNEKLFF.

The table lists this clonotype with many counts. V usage is TRBV20-1 and J usage is TRBJ2-7, with a weak D call TRBD1 (6 bases). There are 13 residues in the CDR3. V gave up 6 bases and J gave up 3 bases, with 15 bases separating them. The V gene's germline CDR1 is DFQATT and CDR2 SNEGSKA (reference sequence). CDR3 residues: CSAPPGQHYEQYF. CDR3 nucleotide sequence: TGCAGTGCCCCTCCAGGACAGCACTACGAGCAGTACTTC.

The rearrangement uses TRBV5-1 and TRBJ2-2; perhaps TRBD1 as D (6 bases). Germline V lookup: CDR1 SGHRS, CDR2 YFSETQ. CDR3 length: 16 amino acids. Trimming cost V 0 bases and J 5 bases, with 14 bases left between them. CDR3 DNA: TGCGCCAGCAGCTTGGCCGCCAAACAGGGTACCGGGGAGCTGTTTTTT. It codes for CASSLAAKQGTGELFF.

This clonotype was recorded many times. The chain joins TRBV6-5 to TRBJ2-7; D gene ambiguous. This CDR3 region has 13 residues. Germline V CDR1 and CDR2: MNHEY, SVGAGI. Trimming pared 10 bases from V and 0 bases from J, leaving 13 bases between. CDR3 nucleotide sequence: TGTGCCACCAACTCCTGGGACTCCTACGAGCAGTACTTC. Protein product: CATNSWDSYEQYF.

In its sample, this clonotype was seen many times. V and J are TRBV4-1 and TRBJ2-1; D call uncertain. Germline V gives CDR1 MGHRA, CDR2 YSYEKL. The V and J ends lost 2 bases and 7 bases respectively, with 3 bases between them. This CDR3 contains 11 residues. The CDR3 DNA follows: TGCGCCAGCAGCCAACTTAATGAGCAGTTCTTC. Its translation: CASSQLNEQFF.

At least ten counts were recorded for this clonotype. The CDR3 region has the DNA TGTGCCAGCAGTTCAGGGGGTAATGAAGCTTTCTTT. Translation: CASSSGGNEAFF. The V call is TRBV27, the J call TRBJ1-1; 7 nucleotides agree with TRBD1. The germline gives CDR1 MNHEY, CDR2 SMNVEV (reference sequence). The ends lost 4 bases at V and 7 bases at J; junction bases unmatched: 3. CDR3 length equals 12 residues.

This clonotype came up many times. J is TRBJ2-2 and V is TRBV7-9; 8 nucleotides match TRBD1. Unmatched junction bases numbered 6, after V lost 2 bases and J lost 1 base. CDR1 and CDR2 (germline): SEHNR, FQNEAQ (reference sequence). The CDR3 runs to 17 residues. The chain's CDR3 is CASSLPRQGRNTGELFF. The CDR3 DNA reads as TGTGCCAGCAGCTTACCAAGACAGGGGCGGAACACCGGGGAGCTGTTTTTT.

This clonotype was picked up many times. This rearrangement joins TRBV5-6 to TRBJ2-5; TRBD1 aligns across 9 bases. The CDR3 consists of 13 residues. V dropped 4 bases and J dropped 5; count of bases not matched to a gene: 3. Germline lookup yields CDR1 SGHDT and CDR2 YYEEEE. The CDR3 protein is CASSGTGSETQYF. In DNA, the CDR3 is TGTGCCAGCAGCGGGACAGGGAGCGAGACCCAGTACTTC.

This clonotype showed up many times. The CDR3 coding sequence is TGTGCCAGCAGTTACGGGGGTGGCGAGCAGTACTTC. As protein: CASSYGGGEQYF. The chain joins TRBV6-5 to TRBJ2-7, with D perhaps matching TRBD1 or TRBD2 (5 bases each). Germline-derived CDR1 and CDR2 are MNHEY and SVGAGI. Trimming took 2 bases from V and 6 from J, leaving 8 bases between them. CDR3 size: 12 residues.